This is a list of T cell receptor beta chains from one sample in a study of Ad26.COV2.S vaccination and SARS-CoV-2 variants. The table came from immunoSEQ multiplex PCR; TCRdb's copy has only in-frame clones and leaves some out. In the table there are around 300,000 clones, about 88% of which are singletons. The material was peripheral blood, obtained in a trial of Ad26.COV2.S vaccine versus placebo. The receptors shown here come from a person aged 18-60 years who received the Ad26.COV2.S COVID-19 vaccine or a placebo. Both conserved end residues are part of each CDR3. The D gene is left open where the match is weak. Size tells how often a clone was seen (once, few, many) or the class of an expanded clone, and some rows leave it out.

>.|14|many|TRBJ2-1|TRBV5-4
CASSLTSRSNEQFF
TGTGCCAGCAGCTTGACTAGCCGGTCCAATGAGCAGTTCTTC
>.|16|.|TRBJ2-3|TRBV5-6
CASSLGAHQGSDTQYF
TGTGCCAGCAGCCTGGGAGCCCACCAGGGGTCAGATACGCAGTATTTT
>.|12|.|TRBJ1-1|TRBV7-9
CASSPTSAEAFF
TGTGCCAGCAGCCCGACATCAGCCGAAGCTTTCTTT
>.|13|.|TRBJ2-7|TRBV6-6
CATNQQPSYEQYF
TGTGCCACTAATCAGCAACCATCCTACGAGCAGTACTTC
>.|16|.|TRBJ2-2|TRBV7-8
CASSYAPREHTGELFF
TGTGCCAGCAGCTACGCCCCCCGGGAGCACACCGGGGAGCTGTTTTTT
>.|14|.|TRBJ2-7|TRBV15
CATSRAGGAYEQYF
TGTGCCACCAGCAGAGCGGGGGGCGCCTACGAGCAGTACTTC
>.|15|.|TRBJ2-3|TRBV4-1
CASSPTGGAPDTQYF
TGCGCCAGCAGCCCCACCGGAGGGGCGCCAGATACGCAGTATTTT
>.|13|.|TRBJ1-2|TRBV11-2
CASSRIGGYGYTF
TGTGCCAGCAGCAGAATAGGGGGGTATGGCTACACCTTC
>.|15|.|TRBJ2-7|TRBV7-3
CASSLLSNRAGEQYF
TGTGCCAGCAGCTTACTGTCAAACCGGGCGGGAGAGCAGTACTTC
>.|14|.|TRBJ1-5|TRBV25-1
CASSEISSNQPQHF
TGTGCCAGCAGTGAGATCTCTAGCAATCAGCCCCAGCATTTT
>.|15|.|TRBJ2-5|TRBV3-1/TRBV3-2
CASSQEEWGLETQYF
TGTGCCAGCAGCCAAGAAGAGTGGGGGTTAGAGACCCAGTACTTC
>.|14|.|TRBJ2-5|TRBV5-5
CASSSPRGQETQYF
TGTGCCAGCAGCTCCCCCCGCGGTCAAGAGACCCAGTACTTC
>TRBD1|17|.|TRBJ1-1|TRBV11-3
CASSSGEGQGENTEAFF
TGTGCCAGCAGCTCAGGTGAGGGACAGGGGGAGAACACTGAAGCTTTCTTT
>.|16|.|TRBJ1-1|TRBV11-2
CASSLAVGGGNTEAFF
TGTGCCAGCAGCTTAGCAGTGGGTGGGGGAAACACTGAAGCTTTCTTT
>.|17|.|TRBJ1-6|TRBV7-9
CASSLASGSSYNSPLHF
TGTGCCAGCAGCTTAGCGTCAGGGAGCTCCTATAATTCACCCCTCCACTTT
>.|15|.|TRBJ1-3|TRBV15
CATSRDGGPGNTIYF
TGTGCCACCAGCAGAGATGGGGGTCCTGGAAACACCATATATTTT
>.|18|.|TRBJ2-3|TRBV28
CASSIGGQGRNWADTQYF
TGTGCCAGCAGTATAGGGGGGCAGGGTAGGAATTGGGCAGATACGCAGTATTTT
>.|14|.|TRBJ2-2|TRBV27
CASLRRGGAGELFF
TGTGCCAGCCTCCGACGAGGCGGGGCCGGGGAGCTGTTTTTT
>.|15|.|TRBJ2-2|TRBV30
CAWSVLGLGRGELFF
TGTGCCTGGAGCGTCTTGGGACTGGGTAGAGGGGAGCTGTTTTTT
>TRBD1|14|.|TRBJ1-1|TRBV7-9
CASSASAGTDEAFF
TGTGCCAGCAGCGCGTCCGCCGGGACAGATGAAGCTTTCTTT
>.|13|.|TRBJ1-1|TRBV7-3
CASRLHGNTEAFF
TGTGCCAGCAGGCTGCACGGGAACACTGAAGCTTTCTTT
>.|12|.|TRBJ1-1|TRBV28
CASSLGRVEAFF
TGTGCCAGCAGTTTGGGAAGGGTTGAAGCTTTCTTT
>.|15|few|TRBJ1-4|TRBV30
CAWSPPGRVNEKLFF
TGTGCCTGGAGTCCTCCGGGACGGGTAAATGAAAAACTGTTTTTT
>.|13|.|TRBJ1-5|TRBV19
CASTKYTDQPQHF
TGTGCCAGTACCAAATACACGGATCAGCCCCAGCATTTT
>.|15|.|TRBJ1-2|TRBV4-3
CASSQIHRDTYGYTF
TGCGCCAGCAGCCAAATACACCGGGACACCTATGGCTACACCTTC
>.|18|few|TRBJ1-1|TRBV29-1
CSVFPPRGAGLMNTEAFF
TGCAGCGTTTTCCCCCCGCGCGGCGCCGGATTGATGAACACTGAAGCTTTCTTT
>.|15|.|TRBJ2-2|TRBV29-1
CSVDLDRSDTGELFF
TGCAGCGTTGACCTTGACAGGTCAGACACCGGGGAGCTGTTTTTT
>.|15|.|TRBJ2-7|TRBV9
CASRRGKLFSYEQYF
TGTGCCAGCAGGCGTGGTAAATTATTTTCCTACGAGCAGTACTTC
>.|14|.|TRBJ2-7|TRBV19
CASSPGGGGYEQYF
TGTGCCAGTAGCCCAGGGGGAGGGGGCTACGAGCAGTACTTC
>.|14|once|TRBJ2-1|TRBV7-9
CASSLGPEGVKQFF
TGTGCCAGCAGCTTAGGACCCGAAGGTGTTAAGCAGTTCTTC
>.|14|.|TRBJ2-3|TRBV5-5
CASSFRLAPDTQYF
TGTGCCAGCAGCTTCCGGTTGGCACCAGATACGCAGTATTTT
>TRBD1|15|.|TRBJ2-5|TRBV7-9
CASSLVGTAQETQYF
TGTGCCAGCAGCTTAGTAGGGACAGCTCAAGAGACCCAGTACTTC
>.|17|once|TRBJ2-2|TRBV18
CASSQSYSDPNTGELFF
TGTGCCAGCTCACAGAGTTACAGTGACCCCAACACCGGGGAGCTGTTTTTT